The source of this T cell receptor (beta chain) is a study of T cell changes during pregnancy in multiple sclerosis. Assay: immunoSEQ multiplex PCR; the TCRdb copy retains only in-frame clones and omits some. This sample carries over 65,000 clones, approximately 93% of them seen once, and the ten largest clones take approximately 2.4%. CDR1 and CDR2 (germline): SGHNT, YENEEA. This CDR3 is 15 amino acids long. V lost 5 bases to trimming and J lost 3 bases; unmatched junction nucleotides: 5. The material sequenced was peripheral blood, taken in the first trimester of pregnancy. This chain links TRBV11-3 with TRBJ2-5, with 11 bases that match TRBD2. The receptor comes from a female donor with multiple sclerosis, enrolled in a pregnancy study. The CDR3 spells CASSPIAGGKETQYF. CDR3 bases: TGTGCCAGCAGCCCAATAGCGGGGGGGAAAGAGACCCAGTACTTC.